This T cell receptor (beta chain) is from a study of response to subunit inactivated influenza vaccine. Overall study results and limits: Only a handful of new T cells, the authors suggested, are recruited with each seasonal influenza vaccination.

The germline CDR1 and CDR2 sequences are LGHDT and YNNKEL (reference sequence). The CDR3 is 14 amino acids. TCRdb redid the calling of the RT-PCR reads with MiXCR, one entry per CDR3 protein. The sample lists about 180,000 distinct CDR3 sequences, about a tenth occurring once. In its sample, this clonotype was seen a few times. Its antigen remains unknown. A junction end diverges from the germline sequence, so it may reflect a read error. The sequence derives from a man between 50 and 59 years old who received an inactivated influenza vaccine. Sequenced material: non-naive T cells sorted from PBMCs, taken on the day of vaccination. The chain combines TRBV3-1 with TRBJ2-7; perhaps TRBD2 as D (5 bases). In nucleotides, the CDR3 is TGTACCAGCAGTAAAAGTCCGGGGTCCTACGAGCAGTACTTC. The encoded protein is CTSSKSPGSYEQYF.